These 26 T cell receptor beta chains came from one sample sequenced in a study of shared clonotypes between healthy human individuals. Libraries were prepared by immunoSEQ multiplex PCR; TCRdb keeps only in-frame clonotypes and omits some of them. The sample gives roughly 760,000 clones, about 74% of which show up once; approximately 1.6% is in the top ten. Sample: memory CD4+ T cells sorted from blood. The subset was: CD45RA-negative fraction. The receptors were sampled from a woman in her twenties or thirties in good health.

V gene TRBV9 combines with J gene TRBJ2-3; unclear D gene. CDR1 SGDLS and CDR2 YYNGEE come from the germline V gene. The V and J ends lost 3 bases and 0 bases respectively, with 11 bases between them. This CDR3 spans 15 amino acids. The CDR3 spells CASSETQESTDTQYF. The CDR3 DNA follows: TGTGCCAGCAGCGAAACCCAGGAGAGCACAGATACGCAGTATTTT.

Concerning this clone itself: Other nucleotide sequences in the sample specify the same CDR3. V gene TRBV28 combines with J gene TRBJ1-5; D is undetermined. Germline CDR1 MDHEN, CDR2 SYDVKM. V gave up 0 bases and J gave up 0 bases, with 3 bases separating them. The CDR3 runs 14 residues. CDR3 nucleotides: TGTGCCAGCAGTTTATGGGATAGCAATCAGCCCCAGCATTTT. Its translation is CASSLWDSNQPQHF.

This clone was counted once. Other DNA sequences within the sample encode an identical CDR3. The chain combines TRBV7-2 with TRBJ1-3; D perhaps matches TRBD1 (6 bases). From germline, CDR1 is SGHTA and CDR2 FQGNSA. The V end was cut by 4 bases, the J end by 4 bases, with 8 bases between. The CDR3 has 13 residues. The CDR3: CASSSGQGNTIYF. The CDR3 bases are TGTGCCAGCAGCTCGGGACAAGGAAACACCATATATTTT.

In DNA, the CDR3 is TGCACCCCCGCCCGGGCTGGGGGCACTGAAGCTTTCTTT. Translation: CTPARAGGTEAFF. The V and J genes are TRBV29-1 and TRBJ1-1, with D tentatively TRBD1 (5 bases). This CDR3 is 13 amino acids long. Germline lookup yields CDR1 SQVTM and CDR2 ANQGSEA.

The chain employs TRBV2 and TRBJ1-4; D uncertain. The CDR3 runs 13 residues. Looked up from germline, CDR1 is SNHLY and CDR2 is FYNNEI. The ends were cut back, 3 bases at V and 5 bases at J, with 7 bases in the middle. As DNA, the CDR3 is TGTGCCAGCAGTGAGGTCGGGAATGAAAAACTGTTTTTT. As protein: CASSEVGNEKLFF.

This sequence joins TRBV2 and TRBJ2-3, with a tentative D call TRBD1 (6 bases). From germline, CDR1 is SNHLY and CDR2 FYNNEI. Trimming took 8 bases from V and 2 from J, leaving 17 bases between them. The CDR3 length is 15 residues. The chain's CDR3 is CASSTDSFSTDTQYF. The CDR3, as DNA: TGTGCCAGCTCGACGGACAGTTTTTCCACAGATACGCAGTATTTT.

The rearrangement joins TRBV28 to TRBJ2-3; 7 bases match TRBD2. Germline lookup yields CDR1 MDHEN and CDR2 SYDVKM. This CDR3 comprises 12 residues. J was trimmed by 8 bases and V by 4 bases; bases with no gene match: 3. In DNA, the CDR3 is TGTGCCAGCAGTTCTGGACTAGTTACGCAGTATTTT. It is translated as CASSSGLVTQYF.

As to this clone: Different DNA sequences within this sample yield the same CDR3. In DNA form, the CDR3 reads TGTGCCAGCTCACCAGTGGAGGGGACTGAAGCTTTCTTT. Protein: CASSPVEGTEAFF. This rearrangement joins TRBV18 to TRBJ1-1; a weak D match, TRBD1 (5 bases). Germline V lookup: CDR1 KGHSH, CDR2 LQKENI. V shed 2 bases and J shed 5 bases, with 9 bases lying between them. The length of the CDR3 is 13 residues. Full variable domain (missing parts from reference TRBV18 and TRBJ1-1): NAGVMQNPRHLVRRRGQEARLRCSPMKGHSHVYWYRQLPEEGLKFMVYLQKENIIDESGMPKERFSAEFPKEGPSILRIQQVVRGDSAAYFCASSPVEGTEAFFGQGTRLTVV.

This clone was counted a few times. The chain has TRBV5-1 and TRBJ2-7; D possibly corresponds to TRBD1 (5 bases). The V end lost 2 bases, the J end lost 7 bases, and 19 bases lay between the germline ends. Germline V gives CDR1 SGHRS, CDR2 YFSETQ. This CDR3 has 15 residues. The chain's CDR3 is CASSFALQGTTEQYF. CDR3 DNA: TGCGCCAGCAGCTTCGCTCTGCAGGGTACTACGGAGCAGTACTTC.

This clone was recorded once. This chain uses TRBV28 with TRBJ1-1, with no clear D. Germline CDR1 MDHEN, CDR2 SYDVKM. The CDR3 is 15 amino acids. Trimming took off 10 bases at V and 0 bases at J, with 18 bases between the two ends. In nucleotides, the CDR3 is TGTGCCATCACCGCGGCCGGTGGAGTGAACACTGAAGCTTTCTTT. Its protein is CAITAAGGVNTEAFF.

This chain links TRBV15 with TRBJ1-4, with D possibly matching TRBD1 (5 bases). The V gene's germline CDR1 is LNHNV and CDR2 YYDKDF (reference sequence). With 2 bases removed from V and 0 bases from J, the gap between germline ends came to 10 bases. CDR3 length equals 16 residues. The CDR3 loop reads CATSRYRQTTNEKLFF. The CDR3 nucleotides read TGTGCCACCAGCAGATATAGACAGACAACTAATGAAAAACTGTTTTTT.

This clone appeared once. The chain combines TRBV6-5 with TRBJ2-5; 8 bases map to TRBD2. Trimming at V came to 5 bases and at J to 7 bases, leaving 9 bases not matched to a gene. This CDR3 region has 14 residues. The germline V gene has CDR1 MNHEY and CDR2 SVGAGI. The chain's CDR3 is CASSPREGGWTQYF. The CDR3 DNA reads as TGTGCCAGCAGTCCCCGGGAGGGAGGATGGACCCAGTACTTC.

The chain combines TRBV9 with TRBJ1-1; TRBD1 agrees at 9 bases. The CDR3 contains 14 residues. Trimming took 4 bases from V and 6 from J; bases not matched to a gene: 7. Germline V gene lookup returns CDR1 SGDLS and CDR2 YYNGEE. CDR3 in DNA: TGTGCCAGCAGCCCAGGACAGGGGAGAGCTGAAGCTTTCTTT. It is translated as CASSPGQGRAEAFF.

This clone appeared a single time. The chain joins TRBV7-9 to TRBJ1-4; D is unclear. The CDR3 covers 13 residues. From germline, CDR1 is SEHNR and CDR2 FQNEAQ (reference sequence). V lost 1 base, J lost 12 bases, and 12 bases lay in between. The DNA of the CDR3 is TGTGCCAGCAGCTTAGAAGGGAGGGTGGAACTGTTTTTT. It yields the protein CASSLEGRVELFF.

The chain recombines TRBV28 with TRBJ2-3; 8 positions agree with TRBD1. The CDR3 spans 16 residues. Germline V gene sequence: CDR1 MDHEN, CDR2 SYDVKM. V was pared by 6 bases and J by 3 bases, with 11 bases of the junction left unmatched. In DNA form, the CDR3 reads TGTGCCAGCAGGACGAGACAGGGGAGTCCAACAGATACGCAGTATTTT. Its protein is CASRTRQGSPTDTQYF.

The chain joins TRBV28 to TRBJ1-1; no clear D gene. Germline lookup yields CDR1 MDHEN and CDR2 SYDVKM. This CDR3 contains 15 residues. V shed 2 bases and J shed 1 base, with 11 bases lying between them. The CDR3 DNA is TGTGCCAGCAGTTTAATTCCGGTAGGGAACACTGAAGCTTTCTTT. It encodes CASSLIPVGNTEAFF.

The V call is TRBV29-1, the J call TRBJ2-5; TRBD2 matches at 9 bases. Unmatched junction bases numbered 12, after V lost 3 bases and J lost 4 bases. Germline V lookup: CDR1 SQVTM, CDR2 ANQGSEA. The CDR3 loop spans 16 amino acids. Written as DNA, the CDR3 is TGCAGCGTTGACGGTATAGCGGGAGAAATCACAGAGACCCAGTACTTC. It encodes CSVDGIAGEITETQYF.

V usage is TRBV19 and J usage is TRBJ2-1, with 10 bases matching TRBD1. The ends lost 0 bases at V and 3 bases at J; junction bases unmatched: 5. The CDR3 extends over 17 amino acids. CDR1 is LNHDA, CDR2 SQIVND, per germline (reference sequence). The CDR3 region is CASSIEGQGDLYNEQFF. CDR3 sequence (DNA): TGTGCCAGTAGTATAGAAGGACAGGGGGACCTCTACAATGAGCAGTTCTTC.

CDR3 in amino acids: CASSEEAGPYEQYF. Written as DNA, the CDR3 is TGTGCCAGCAGTGAAGAAGCGGGACCCTACGAGCAGTACTTC. The gene calls are TRBV2 and TRBJ2-7, with 7 bases that match TRBD2. The V and J ends lost 1 base and 2 bases, in that order; junction bases with no gene match: 2. Germline values: CDR1 SNHLY, CDR2 FYNNEI. This CDR3 spans 14 amino acids.

A remark on this clone: The same CDR3 arises from other DNA sequences in this sample as well. The chain links TRBV19 to TRBJ2-2; 8 bases align to TRBD1. V shed 9 bases and J 3 bases; nucleotides not matched to a gene: 6. This CDR3 region has 14 residues. Germline loops: CDR1 LNHDA, CDR2 SQIVND (reference sequence). DNA for the CDR3: TGTGCCAGCTCCGGGACAGGATACACCGGGGAGCTGTTTTTT. Translation gives CASSGTGYTGELFF.

The rearrangement links TRBV28 to TRBJ2-1; 8 bases line up with TRBD1. CDR3 size: 15 residues. V was clipped by 5 bases and J by 4 bases; unmatched bases: 7. The V gene's germline CDR1 is MDHEN and CDR2 SYDVKM. In DNA form, the CDR3 reads TGTGCCAGCAGTAAACCGGGACAGGCATACAATGAGCAGTTCTTC. Its translation is CASSKPGQAYNEQFF.

V usage is TRBV19 and J usage is TRBJ2-7; no reliable D call. With 6 bases removed from V and 4 bases from J, the gap between germline ends came to 16 bases. Germline CDR1 and CDR2: LNHDA and SQIVND (reference sequence). This CDR3 is built from 14 residues. The CDR3: CASRVTPTTYEQYF. CDR3 DNA sequence: TGTGCCAGTAGGGTGACTCCGACCACTTACGAGCAGTACTTC.

The V call is TRBV18, the J call TRBJ2-3, with TRBD1 as a possible D gene (6 bases). V lost 4 bases, J lost 3 bases, and 17 bases lay in between. The germline gives CDR1 KGHSH, CDR2 LQKENI. This CDR3 has 16 amino acids. CDR3 protein: CASSLRQAYGTDTQYF. The CDR3 bases are TGTGCCAGCTCACTCCGACAGGCCTACGGGACAGATACGCAGTATTTT.

The rearrangement links TRBV5-1 to TRBJ2-7; 9 nucleotides align to TRBD1. Germline CDR1 is SGHRS and CDR2 is YFSETQ. The CDR3 spans 15 residues. V lost 0 bases and J lost 4; bases outside the gene matches: 5. The CDR3 loop is CASSLATGGGYEQYF. The DNA of the CDR3 is TGCGCCAGCAGCTTGGCGACAGGGGGTGGTTACGAGCAGTACTTC.

The J gene is TRBJ2-7, the V gene TRBV5-1; TRBD1 aligns across 9 bases. CDR1 and CDR2 (germline): SGHRS, YFSETQ. The CDR3 runs to 15 residues. Trimming took 4 bases from V and 4 from J; bases not matched to a gene: 9. The CDR3 here is CASSPRTGEVYEQYF. CDR3 DNA: TGCGCCAGCAGCCCCCGGACAGGGGAGGTTTACGAGCAGTACTTC.

This chain links TRBV29-1 with TRBJ2-3, with no clear D. Germline V gene data show CDR1 as SQVTM and CDR2 as ANQGSEA. The CDR3 totals 14 residues. V lost 3 bases, J lost 0 bases, and 10 bases lay in between. The CDR3 region has the DNA TGCAGCGTTGATGGCGTTTCTAGCACAGATACGCAGTATTTT. Translating gives CSVDGVSSTDTQYF.